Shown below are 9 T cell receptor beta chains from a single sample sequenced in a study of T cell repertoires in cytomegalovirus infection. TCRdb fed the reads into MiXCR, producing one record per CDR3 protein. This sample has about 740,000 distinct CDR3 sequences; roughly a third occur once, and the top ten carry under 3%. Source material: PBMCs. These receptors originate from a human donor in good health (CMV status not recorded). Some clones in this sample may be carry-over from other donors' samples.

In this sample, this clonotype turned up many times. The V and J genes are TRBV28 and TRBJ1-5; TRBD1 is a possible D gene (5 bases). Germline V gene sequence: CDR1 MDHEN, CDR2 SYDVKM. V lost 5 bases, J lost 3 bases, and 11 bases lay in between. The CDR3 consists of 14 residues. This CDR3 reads CASSPETDNQPQHF. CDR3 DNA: TGTGCCAGCAGTCCAGAGACAGACAATCAGCCCCAGCATTTT.

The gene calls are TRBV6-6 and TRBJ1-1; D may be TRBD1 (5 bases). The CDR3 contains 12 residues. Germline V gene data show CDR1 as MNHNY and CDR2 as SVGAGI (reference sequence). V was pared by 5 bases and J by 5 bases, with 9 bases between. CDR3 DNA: TGTGCCAGCAGTCATACAGGAACTGAAGCTTTCTTT. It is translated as CASSHTGTEAFF.

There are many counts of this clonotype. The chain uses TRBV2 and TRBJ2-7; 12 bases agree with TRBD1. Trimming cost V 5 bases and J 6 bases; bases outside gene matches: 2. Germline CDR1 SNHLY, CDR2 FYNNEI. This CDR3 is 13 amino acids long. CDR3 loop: CASSRDRGPEQYF. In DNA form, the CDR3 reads TGTGCCAGCAGTCGGGACAGGGGGCCCGAGCAGTACTTC. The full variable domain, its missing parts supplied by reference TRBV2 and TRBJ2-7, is EPEVTQTPSHQVTQMGQEVILRCVPISNHLYFYWYRQILGQKVEFLVSFYNNEISEKSEIFDDQFSVERPDGSNFTLKIRSTKLEDSAMYFCASSRDRGPEQYFGPGTRLTVT.

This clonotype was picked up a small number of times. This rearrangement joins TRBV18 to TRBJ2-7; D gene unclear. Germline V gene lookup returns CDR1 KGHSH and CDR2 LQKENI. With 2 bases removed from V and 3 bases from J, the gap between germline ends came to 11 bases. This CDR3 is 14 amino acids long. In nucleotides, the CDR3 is TGTGCCAGCTCACCAGGCGCAGGAATCTACGAGCAGTACTTC. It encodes CASSPGAGIYEQYF. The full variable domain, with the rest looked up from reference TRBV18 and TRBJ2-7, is NAGVMQNPRHLVRRRGQEARLRCSPMKGHSHVYWYRQLPEEGLKFMVYLQKENIIDESGMPKERFSAEFPKEGPSILRIQQVVRGDSAAYFCASSPGAGIYEQYFGPGTRLTVT.

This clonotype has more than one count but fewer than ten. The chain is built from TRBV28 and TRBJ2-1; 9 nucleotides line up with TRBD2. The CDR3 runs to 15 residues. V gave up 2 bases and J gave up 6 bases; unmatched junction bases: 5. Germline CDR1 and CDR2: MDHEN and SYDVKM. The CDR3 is CASSLAGGVFNEQFF. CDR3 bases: TGTGCCAGCAGTTTAGCGGGAGGGGTATTCAATGAGCAGTTCTTC.

Here the CDR3 reads CASLLDGGWGRETQYF. The CDR3 DNA reads as TGCGCCAGCCTTCTAGACGGGGGCTGGGGTAGAGAGACCCAGTACTTC. The chain couples TRBV5-1 to TRBJ2-5; D may match TRBD1 or TRBD2 (6 bases each). Per germline, CDR1 SGHRS and CDR2 YFSETQ. The germline V and J ends were trimmed by 7 bases and 4 bases, with 23 bases remaining between them. The CDR3 covers 16 residues.

CDR3 in DNA: TGCGCCAGCACTCCGGGACCACCCAAGACCCCCTACGAGCAGTACTTC. Its protein is CASTPGPPKTPYEQYF. V and J are TRBV10-2 and TRBJ2-7, with D perhaps assigned TRBD1 or TRBD2 (5 bases each). V was shortened by 7 bases and J by 2 bases, with 21 bases between the two germline ends. This CDR3 has 16 residues. Germline CDR1 WSHSY, CDR2 SAAADI.

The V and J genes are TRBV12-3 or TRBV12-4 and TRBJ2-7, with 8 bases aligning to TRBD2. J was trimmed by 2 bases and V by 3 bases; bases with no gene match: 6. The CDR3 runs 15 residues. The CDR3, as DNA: TGTGCCAGCAGTTTTGGCGGGAGGAGCCCCTACGAGCAGTACTTC. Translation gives CASSFGGRSPYEQYF.

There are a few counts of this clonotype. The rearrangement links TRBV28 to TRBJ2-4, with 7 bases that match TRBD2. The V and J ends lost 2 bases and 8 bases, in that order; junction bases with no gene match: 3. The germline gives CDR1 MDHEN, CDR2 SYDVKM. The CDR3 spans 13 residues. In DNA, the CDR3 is TGTGCCAGCAGTTTAGGCGGGAGCGACATTCAGTACTTC. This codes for CASSLGGSDIQYF.